The clone carrying this TCR beta chain has just a few counts. Its antigen is as yet unknown. Germline-derived CDR1 and CDR2 are LGHNA and YSLEER. The CDR3 has 18 amino acids. V was clipped by 4 bases and J by 6 bases, with 25 bases between them. This specimen comes from a study of human T cells and chemical hapten exposure. Looking at the study overall: Each patch test put 0.01% DPC on the upper back, and results were read at 6 days. The variation in per-sample TCR yields arose mainly from small differences in pooled library volumes. Broader study findings: Correlating positively with patch test score were the PT1 expanded TCR counts.

One entry per CDR3 protein, called by TCRdb with MiXCR from the RACE reads. This table has 360,000 or so distinct CDR3 sequences, nearly 6.5% appearing once. As to time point: patch test 2, 6 weeks after DPC sensitization. Treatment of the sample: therapeutic diphenylcyclopropenone sensitization with weekly scalp DPC. This sample comprised whole blood, obtained in connection with sensitization to the hapten diphenylcyclopropenone (DPC). This TCR was recovered from a woman younger than 30 with alopecia areata. Some clones in this sample may be carry-over from other donors' samples. This sequence joins TRBV4-3 and TRBJ2-1; a weak D match, TRBD2 (5 bases). The CDR3 spells CASSRGRASRPPGNEQFF. The CDR3 DNA is TGCGCCAGCAGCCGTGGGCGGGCTAGCAGGCCCCCGGGCAATGAGCAGTTCTTC.